Included here is one T cell receptor beta chain sequence, with context. Trimming left V 4 bases short and J 1 base short, with 14 bases between. The V gene's germline CDR1 is SGHTS and CDR2 YDEGEE. CDR3 length equals 16 residues. This entry is derived from a study of blood T cell repertoires in COVID-19. Assay used: immunoSEQ multiplex PCR; TCRdb lists only in-frame clones, some missing. This sample has fewer than 250,000 clones, with under 90% found just once. The sample consisted of peripheral blood. The sequence derives from a man aged 45-65 years with COVID-19, enrolled during active disease. The chain uses TRBV5-8 and TRBJ2-2, with a tentative D call TRBD2 (6 bases). The CDR3 protein is CASSPSGGVNTGELFF. In nucleotides, the CDR3 is TGTGCCAGCAGCCCCAGTGGCGGGGTGAACACCGGGGAGCTGTTTTTT.